Sequencing of this T cell receptor (beta chain) was carried out in a study of T cell responses to AZD1222 COVID-19 vaccine. Findings of the study overall: Nearly half of spike-specific TCRs reportedly go after variant regions that carry no mutations. It was only 6 or 7 AZD1222 recipients who were seropositive at baseline.

Clones were sequenced by immunoSEQ multiplex PCR, and TCRdb holds only the in-frame ones, with some missing. The table has 90,000 to 110,000 clones, 75% to 90% seen once. As to this clone: Its cognate antigen is unknown.

The receptor's source is an adult who received the AZD1222 COVID-19 vaccine. Sequencing was performed on peripheral blood, taken 28 days after the second AZD1222 dose.

CDR3: CASGLSGSAYNEQFF. The CDR3 region has the DNA TGTGCTAGTGGTTTGTCTGGGAGTGCCTACAATGAGCAGTTCTTC. The chain employs TRBV12-5 and TRBJ2-1; D perhaps matches TRBD2 (5 bases). In germline, CDR1 is LGHNT, CDR2 FRNRAP. The length of the CDR3 is 15 residues. V was pared by 2 bases and J by 2 bases, with 10 bases between.